These 7 T cell receptor beta chains were sequenced from one sample in a study of cytomegalovirus exposure and HLA in healthy donors. Primers for the PCR totalled 60 Vbeta and 13 Jbeta. Produced via immunoSEQ multiplex PCR; TCRdb's table is partial and in-frame only. The sample carries about 160,000 clones, almost 80% recorded once. The sequenced material came from PBMCs. Source of these receptors: a woman aged 50 to 60 in good health and CMV-seropositive.

V and J are TRBV7-2 and TRBJ1-3, with TRBD1 matching 10 bases. The CDR3 sequence is 14 residues long. After removal of 6 bases from V and 7 bases from J, the junction contained 6 bases not matched to a gene. CDR1 SGHTA and CDR2 FQGNSA come from the germline V gene. The CDR3 DNA reads as TGTGCCAGCAGACCACGACAGGGGGCCAACACCATATATTTT. Residues: CASRPRQGANTIYF.

This sequence joins TRBV4-2 and TRBJ2-1, with TRBD2 matching 13 bases. The germline CDR1 and CDR2 sequences are LGHNA and YNFKEQ. The CDR3 extends over 16 amino acids. The V and J ends lost 1 base and 5 bases, in that order; junction bases with no gene match: 2. CDR3 protein: CASSQAGLAGNNEQFF. As DNA, the CDR3 is TGTGCCAGCAGCCAAGCGGGACTAGCGGGAAACAATGAGCAGTTCTTC.

V gene TRBV5-6 combines with J gene TRBJ2-5; 9 bases agree with TRBD1. This CDR3 contains 15 residues. V lost 0 bases to trimming and J lost 3 bases; unmatched junction nucleotides: 3. The germline V gene encodes CDR1 SGHDT and CDR2 YYEEEE. In nucleotides, the CDR3 is TGTGCCAGCAGCTTGGGGACAGGGGACAAAGAGACCCAGTACTTC. As protein: CASSLGTGDKETQYF. The whole variable domain, remainder taken from reference TRBV5-6 and TRBJ2-5, is DAGVTQSPTHLIKTRGQQVTLRCSPKSGHDTVSWYQQALGQGPQFIFQYYEEEERQRGNFPDRFSGHQFPNYSSELNVNALLLGDSALYLCASSLGTGDKETQYFGPGTRLLVL.

The V call is TRBV13, the J call TRBJ2-7; 9 bases fit TRBD1. The CDR3 is 14 residues long. V lost 5 bases to trimming and J lost 10 bases; unmatched junction nucleotides: 12. Germline V CDR1 and CDR2: PRHDT, FYEKMQ (reference sequence). The CDR3 DNA reads as TGTGCCAGCAGCCTAACCCGAACAGGGGGCGCTCAGTACTTC. Protein: CASSLTRTGGAQYF.

The genes are TRBV7-9 and TRBJ2-6, with D possibly matching TRBD1 (6 bases). This CDR3 spans 18 amino acids. Germline assignment: CDR1 SEHNR and CDR2 FQNEAQ (reference sequence). V was shortened by 2 bases and J by 3 bases, with 17 bases between the two germline ends. The CDR3 spells CASSLKPTGSSGANVLTF. The CDR3, as DNA: TGTGCCAGCAGCTTAAAACCCACAGGGTCTAGTGGGGCCAACGTCCTGACTTTC.

The chain uses TRBV7-8 and TRBJ2-1; 8 bases line up with TRBD2. V lost 5 bases and J lost 2; bases outside the gene matches: 5. The CDR3 has 15 residues. From germline, CDR1 is SGHVS and CDR2 FQNEAQ. CDR3 residues: CASSTSSGPYNEQFF. The CDR3 DNA sequence: TGTGCCAGCAGCACGTCTAGCGGGCCCTACAATGAGCAGTTCTTC.

The chain couples TRBV28 to TRBJ1-1; D is ambiguous. The length of the CDR3 is 13 residues. The germline V gene has CDR1 MDHEN and CDR2 SYDVKM. Between the trimmed V and J ends, which lost 3 bases and 1 base, there was a span of 6 bases. Here the CDR3 DNA reads TGTGCCAGCAGTTTCGCAGGGAACACTGAAGCTTTCTTT. The encoded protein is CASSFAGNTEAFF. Variable domain in full (rest from reference TRBV28 and TRBJ1-1): DVKVTQSSRYLVKRTGEKVFLECVQDMDHENMFWYRQDPGLGLRLIYFSYDVKMKEKGDIPEGYSVSREKKERFSLILESASTNQTSMYLCASSFAGNTEAFFGQGTRLTVV.